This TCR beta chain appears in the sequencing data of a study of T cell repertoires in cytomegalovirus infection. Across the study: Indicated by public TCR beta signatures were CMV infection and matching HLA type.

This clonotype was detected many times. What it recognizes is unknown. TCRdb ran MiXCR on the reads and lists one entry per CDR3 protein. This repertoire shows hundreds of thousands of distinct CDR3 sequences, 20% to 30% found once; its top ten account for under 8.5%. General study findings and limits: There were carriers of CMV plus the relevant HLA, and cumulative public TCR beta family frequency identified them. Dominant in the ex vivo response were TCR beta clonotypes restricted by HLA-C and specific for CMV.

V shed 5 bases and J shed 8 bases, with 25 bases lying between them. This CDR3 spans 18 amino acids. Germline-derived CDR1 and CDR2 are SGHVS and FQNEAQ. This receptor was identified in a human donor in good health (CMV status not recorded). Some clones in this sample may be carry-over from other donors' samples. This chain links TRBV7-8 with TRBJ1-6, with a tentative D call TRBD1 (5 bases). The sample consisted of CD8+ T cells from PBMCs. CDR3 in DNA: TGTGCCAGCAGCCACCTAGGGACCTCTCGAAAGTGGGATTCACCCCTCCACTTT. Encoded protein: CASSHLGTSRKWDSPLHF.